This T cell receptor beta chain was obtained from a study of CD8 T cells in ankylosing spondylitis. A note on this clonotype: Its matching antigen is unknown.

The TCR beta libraries were generated through quantitative 5'-RACE incorporating molecular barcodes. In TCRdb, the 5' RACE reads were re-called with MiXCR into one record per CDR3 protein. Altogether approximately 240,000 distinct CDR3 sequences are present, 20% to 30% being singletons, with the ten largest covering around 0.64%. Broader study findings: Reports of some motif variants in reactive arthritis synovial fluid and blood predate this one. As for the disease-linked clones, they showed a CD8+ phenotype and occurred at relatively low frequencies in peripheral blood. A TCR beta motif made of roughly eight highly homologous variants seemed typical of ankylosing spondylitis blood.

The receptor's source is a male donor with ankylosing spondylitis or in good health (not recorded which). Sequencing input: blood, either unsorted or a sorted T cell fraction (not recorded which).

CDR3 residues: CASSLVSGLETQYF. CDR3 bases: TGTGCCAGCAGCTTAGTGTCTGGCCTAGAGACCCAGTACTTC. The chain has TRBV7-6 and TRBJ2-5, with no clear D. The CDR3 extends over 14 amino acids. V lost 1 base, J lost 4 bases, and 10 bases lay in between. Germline V CDR1 and CDR2: SGHVS, FNYEAQ.